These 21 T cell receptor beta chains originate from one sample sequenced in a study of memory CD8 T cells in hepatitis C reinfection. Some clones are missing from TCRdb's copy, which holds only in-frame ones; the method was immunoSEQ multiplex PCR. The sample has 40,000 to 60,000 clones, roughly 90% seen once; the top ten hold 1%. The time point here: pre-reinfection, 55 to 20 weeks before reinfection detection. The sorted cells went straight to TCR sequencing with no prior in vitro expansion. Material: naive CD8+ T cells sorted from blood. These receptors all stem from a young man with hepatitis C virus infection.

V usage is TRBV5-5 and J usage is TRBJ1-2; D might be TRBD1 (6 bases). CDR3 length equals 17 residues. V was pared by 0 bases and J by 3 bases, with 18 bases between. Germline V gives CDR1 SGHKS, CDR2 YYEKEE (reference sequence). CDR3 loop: CASSLVRGSLGDYGYTF. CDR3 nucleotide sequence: TGTGCCAGCAGCTTGGTCAGGGGAAGTTTAGGGGACTATGGCTACACCTTC.

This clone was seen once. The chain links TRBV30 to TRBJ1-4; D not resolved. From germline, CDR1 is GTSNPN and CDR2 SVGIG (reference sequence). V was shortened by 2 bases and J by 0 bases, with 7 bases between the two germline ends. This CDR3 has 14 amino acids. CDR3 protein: CAWSSAATNEKLFF. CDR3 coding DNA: TGTGCCTGGAGTTCCGCAGCAACTAATGAAAAACTGTTTTTT.

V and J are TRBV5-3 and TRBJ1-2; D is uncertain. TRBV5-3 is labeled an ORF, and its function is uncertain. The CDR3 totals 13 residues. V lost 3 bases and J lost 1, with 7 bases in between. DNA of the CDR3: TGTGCCAGAAGCTCGACTGATAACTATGGCTACACCTTC. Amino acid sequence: CARSSTDNYGYTF.

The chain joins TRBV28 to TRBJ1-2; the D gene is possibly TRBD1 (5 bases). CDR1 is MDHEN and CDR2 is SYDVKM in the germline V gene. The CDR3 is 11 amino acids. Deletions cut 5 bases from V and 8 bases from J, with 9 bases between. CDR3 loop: CASSRGVGYTF. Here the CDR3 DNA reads TGTGCCAGCAGTCGGGGGGTCGGCTACACCTTC.

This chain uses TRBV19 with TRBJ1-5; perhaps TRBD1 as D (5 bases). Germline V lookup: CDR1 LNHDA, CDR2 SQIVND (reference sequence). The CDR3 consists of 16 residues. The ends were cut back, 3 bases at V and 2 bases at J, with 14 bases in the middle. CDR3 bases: TGTGCCAGTAGTATGGGTGGCAGGGCGGGCAATCAGCCCCAGCATTTT. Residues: CASSMGGRAGNQPQHF.

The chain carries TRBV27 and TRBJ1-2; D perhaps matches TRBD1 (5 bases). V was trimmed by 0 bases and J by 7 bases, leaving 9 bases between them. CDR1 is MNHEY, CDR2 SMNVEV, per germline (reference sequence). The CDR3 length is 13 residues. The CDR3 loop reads CASSLSDRGGYTF. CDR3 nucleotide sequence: TGTGCCAGCAGTTTATCTGACAGAGGTGGCTACACCTTC.

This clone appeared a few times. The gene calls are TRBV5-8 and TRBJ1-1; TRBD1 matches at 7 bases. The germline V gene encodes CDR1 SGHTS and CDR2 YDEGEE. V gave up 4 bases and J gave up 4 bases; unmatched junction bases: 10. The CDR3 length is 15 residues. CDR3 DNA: TGTGCCAGCAGCCTATCCGGACAGGCCTTCACTGAAGCTTTCTTT. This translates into CASSLSGQAFTEAFF.

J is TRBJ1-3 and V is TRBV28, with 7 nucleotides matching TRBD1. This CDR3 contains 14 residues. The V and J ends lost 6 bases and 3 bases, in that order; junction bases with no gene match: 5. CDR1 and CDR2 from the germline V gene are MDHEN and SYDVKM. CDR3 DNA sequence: TGTGCCAGCAGCCCCGACAGGGATGGAAACACCATATATTTT. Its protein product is CASSPDRDGNTIYF.

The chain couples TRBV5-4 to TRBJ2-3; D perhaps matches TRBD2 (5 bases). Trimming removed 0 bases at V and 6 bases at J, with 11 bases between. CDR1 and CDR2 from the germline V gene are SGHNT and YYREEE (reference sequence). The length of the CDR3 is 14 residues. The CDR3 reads CASSLAGPGDTQYF. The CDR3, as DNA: TGTGCCAGCAGCTTGGCAGGCCCGGGGGATACGCAGTATTTT.

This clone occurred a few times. CDR3 DNA sequence: TGCGCCAGCAGCCTGGGACAGAATACTAATGAGCAGTTCTTC. Translation gives CASSLGQNTNEQFF. The rearrangement links TRBV4-1 to TRBJ2-1, with 7 bases matching TRBD1. V shed 4 bases, J shed 7 bases, and the junction held 7 bases outside the gene matches. This CDR3 is built from 14 residues. CDR1 and CDR2 from the germline V gene are MGHRA and YSYEKL.

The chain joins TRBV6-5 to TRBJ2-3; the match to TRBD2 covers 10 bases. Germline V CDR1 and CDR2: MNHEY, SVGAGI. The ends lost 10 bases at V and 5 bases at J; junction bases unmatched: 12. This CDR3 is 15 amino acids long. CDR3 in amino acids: CATSLSGGAIDTQYF. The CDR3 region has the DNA TGTGCCACCTCCCTAAGCGGGGGGGCCATAGATACGCAGTATTTT.

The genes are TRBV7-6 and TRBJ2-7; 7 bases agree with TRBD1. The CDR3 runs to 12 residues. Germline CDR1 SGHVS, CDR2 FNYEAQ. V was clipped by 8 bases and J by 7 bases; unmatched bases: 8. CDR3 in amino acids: CASGPGQLEQYF. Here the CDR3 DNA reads TGTGCCAGCGGACCGGGACAGTTGGAGCAGTACTTC.

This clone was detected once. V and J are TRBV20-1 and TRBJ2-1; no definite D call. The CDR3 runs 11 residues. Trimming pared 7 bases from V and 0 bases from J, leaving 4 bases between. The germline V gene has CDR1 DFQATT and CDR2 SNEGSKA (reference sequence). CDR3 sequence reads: CSVNSYNEQFF. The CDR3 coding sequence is TGCAGTGTAAACTCCTACAATGAGCAGTTCTTC.

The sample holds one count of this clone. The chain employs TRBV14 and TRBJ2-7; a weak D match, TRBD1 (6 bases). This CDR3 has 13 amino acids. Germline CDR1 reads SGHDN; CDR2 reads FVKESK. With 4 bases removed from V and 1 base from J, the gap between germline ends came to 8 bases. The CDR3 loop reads CASSLDSSYEQYF. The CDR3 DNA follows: TGTGCCAGCAGCCTGGACAGTTCCTACGAGCAGTACTTC.

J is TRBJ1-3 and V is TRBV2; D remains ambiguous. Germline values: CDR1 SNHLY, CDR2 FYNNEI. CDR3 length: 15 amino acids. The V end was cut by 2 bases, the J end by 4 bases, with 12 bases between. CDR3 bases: TGTGCCAGCAGTGAAAGTCGATCAGAAGGAAACACCATATATTTT. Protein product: CASSESRSEGNTIYF.

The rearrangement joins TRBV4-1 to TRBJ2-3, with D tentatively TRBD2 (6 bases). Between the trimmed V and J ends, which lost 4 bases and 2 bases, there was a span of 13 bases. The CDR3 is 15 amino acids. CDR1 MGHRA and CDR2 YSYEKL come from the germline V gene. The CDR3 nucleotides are TGCGCCAGCAGCCCGACGGCGGGACTCACAGATACGCAGTATTTT. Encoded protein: CASSPTAGLTDTQYF.

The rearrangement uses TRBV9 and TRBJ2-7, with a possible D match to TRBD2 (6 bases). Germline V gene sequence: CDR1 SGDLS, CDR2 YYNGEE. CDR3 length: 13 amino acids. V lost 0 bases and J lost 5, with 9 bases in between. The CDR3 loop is CASSVAGDHEQYF. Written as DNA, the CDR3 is TGTGCCAGCAGCGTAGCGGGGGACCACGAGCAGTACTTC.

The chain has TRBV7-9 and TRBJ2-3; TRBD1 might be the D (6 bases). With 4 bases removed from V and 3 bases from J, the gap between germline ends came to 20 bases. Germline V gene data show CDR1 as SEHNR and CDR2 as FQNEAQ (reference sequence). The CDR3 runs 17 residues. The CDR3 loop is CASSWIQGAVLTDTQYF. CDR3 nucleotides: TGTGCCAGCAGCTGGATACAGGGAGCGGTTTTGACAGATACGCAGTATTTT.

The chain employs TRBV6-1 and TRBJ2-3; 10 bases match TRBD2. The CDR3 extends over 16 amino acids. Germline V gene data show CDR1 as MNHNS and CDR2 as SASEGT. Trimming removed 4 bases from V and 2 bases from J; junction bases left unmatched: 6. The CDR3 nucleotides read TGTGCCAGCAGTGTCGAGCGGGAGGGATTCACAGATACGCAGTATTTT. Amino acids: CASSVEREGFTDTQYF.

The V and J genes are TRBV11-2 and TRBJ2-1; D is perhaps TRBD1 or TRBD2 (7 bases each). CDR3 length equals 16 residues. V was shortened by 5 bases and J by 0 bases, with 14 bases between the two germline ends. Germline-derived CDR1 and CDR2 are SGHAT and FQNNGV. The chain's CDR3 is CASSLGGDSSYNEQFF. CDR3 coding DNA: TGTGCCAGCAGCCTAGGGGGGGACAGCTCCTACAATGAGCAGTTCTTC.

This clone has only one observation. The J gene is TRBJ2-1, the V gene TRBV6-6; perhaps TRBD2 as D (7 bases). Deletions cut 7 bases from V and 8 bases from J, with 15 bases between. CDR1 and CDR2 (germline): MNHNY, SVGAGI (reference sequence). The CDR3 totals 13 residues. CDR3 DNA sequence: TGTGCCAGCACCTCCCGAGGGGGGGATGAGCAGTTCTTC. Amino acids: CASTSRGGDEQFF.